The source of this T cell receptor beta chain is a study of blood T cells in healthy people across ages. It was about 9.4 milliliters of peripheral blood that were drawn from each donor. Isolated PBMCs totaled at least 6.5 million in each sample. Study results and caveats: Higher naive T cell percentage went strongly together with higher TCR beta diversity.

Primers used in a second PCR of about 7 to 12 cycles were a sample-barcoded 5' primer and a J-beta primer mix. TCRdb processed the 5' RACE reads anew with MiXCR; each CDR3 protein has one entry. The sample lists 650,000 to 1,000,000 distinct CDR3 sequences, around 36% occurring once. CDR3 length equals 14 residues. Germline loops: CDR1 SGHTA, CDR2 FQGNSA. Trimming took off 5 bases at V and 1 base at J, with 11 bases between the two ends. About this clonotype: Antigen: not known.

This sequence originates from a man aged 18 to 35 in good health. Sequencing input: blood. The rearrangement joins TRBV7-2 to TRBJ2-5; D is unclear. The CDR3 loop reads CASSPGSSQETQYF. Written as DNA, the CDR3 is TGTGCCAGCAGCCCCGGATCTTCCCAAGAGACCCAGTACTTC.